The clone carrying this T cell receptor beta chain was recorded only once. A read error may be the cause here, since a much bigger clone is one base away. This entry is derived from a study of T-cell reconstitution after alpha-beta-depleted transplantation in children. Preparation of the TCRbeta library was carried out with unique molecular identifiers. TCRdb re-called the PCR reads through MiXCR, storing one row per CDR3 protein. The sample lists around 580,000 distinct CDR3 sequences; more than 20% were seen once. V lost 5 bases and J lost 1, with 18 bases in between. Germline V gene sequence: CDR1 SGHTA, CDR2 FQGNSA. CDR3 size: 16 residues.

Sequencing was performed on PBMCs, mostly from graft donor cells, taken 360 days after TCRalphabeta/CD19-depleted stem cell transplant. The TCR was taken from a boy under two years old who had a stem cell transplant for acute myeloid leukemia, so the T cells may come from the graft donor. The chain carries TRBV7-2 and TRBJ2-7, with a weak D call TRBD1 (5 bases). The CDR3 DNA follows: TGTGCCAGCAGCCCTTCGATAGGGGCCCTTTCCTACGAGCAGTACTTC. Encoded protein: CASSPSIGALSYEQYF.